The clone carrying this T cell receptor beta chain showed up many times. Its antigen is undetermined. CDR3 length: 17 amino acids. CDR1 is MRHNA, CDR2 SNTAGT, per germline. V was pared by 0 bases and J by 4 bases, with 17 bases between. The data belong to a study of breast tumors, draining lymph nodes, adjacent tissues. Samples came from axillary lymph nodes draining the breast cancer. Overall study findings and caveats: Tumor TCR diversity was below lymph nodes but above nontumor tissue. The lymph node origin of tumor T cells was framed as consistent with a hypothesis, not demonstrated. Findings are consistent with lymph node origin and intratumoral expansion of most tumor T cells.

From the multiplex PCR reads, TCRdb called clonotypes with MiXCR, one entry per CDR3 protein. This table has 150,000 to 200,000 distinct CDR3 sequences, 30% to 35% appearing once. The chain has TRBV6-4 and TRBJ2-3; D possibly corresponds to TRBD1 (6 bases). The source is a female donor with breast cancer. Some clones in this sample may be carry-over from other donors' samples. Sequencing was done on a sample of axillary lymph node tissue. CDR3 sequence reads: CASSDSGRRQDPDTQYF. The DNA for the CDR3 is TGTGCCAGCAGTGACTCGGGTAGACGACAGGACCCAGATACGCAGTATTTT.